The entry below describes one T cell receptor (beta chain). The data derive from a study of OX40 agonist ivuxolimab in advanced cancers. Assay used: immunoSEQ multiplex PCR; TCRdb lists only in-frame clones, some missing. Seen here are 68,000 or so clones, roughly 85% observed once, and the top ten hold 11%. Germline assignment: CDR1 ENHRY and CDR2 SYGVKD. V lost 0 bases, J lost 0 bases, and 11 bases stayed unmatched. This CDR3 region has 20 residues. The TCR sequence derives from an adult with an advanced solid tumor such as melanoma, head and neck, liver or kidney cancer. The input for sequencing was CD4+ or CD8+ T cells sorted from blood, taken in a trial of the OX40 agonist ivuxolimab. J is TRBJ1-2 and V is TRBV10-3; TRBD1 matches 12 bases. The CDR3 loop reads CAISESRVGQGAHSNYGYTF. The DNA of the CDR3 is TGTGCCATCAGTGAGTCGAGAGTGGGACAGGGGGCGCACTCTAACTATGGCTACACCTTC.